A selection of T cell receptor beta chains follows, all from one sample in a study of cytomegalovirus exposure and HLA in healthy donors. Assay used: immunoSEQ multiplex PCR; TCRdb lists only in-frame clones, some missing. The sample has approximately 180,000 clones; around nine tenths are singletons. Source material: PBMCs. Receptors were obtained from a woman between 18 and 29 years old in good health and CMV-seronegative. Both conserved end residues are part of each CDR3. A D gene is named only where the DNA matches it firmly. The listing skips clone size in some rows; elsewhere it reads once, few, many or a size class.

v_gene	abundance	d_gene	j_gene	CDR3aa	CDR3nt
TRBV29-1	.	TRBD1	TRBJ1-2	CSVEGTGGRGYTF	TGCAGCGTTGAAGGGACAGGGGGTCGGGGCTACACCTTC
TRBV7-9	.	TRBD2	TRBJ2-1	CASSLGKSGRAYNEQFF	TGTGCCAGCAGCTTAGGGAAAAGCGGGAGGGCCTACAATGAGCAGTTCTTC
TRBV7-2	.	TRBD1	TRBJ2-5	CASSHGQGETQYF	TGTGCCAGCAGCCACGGACAGGGAGAGACCCAGTACTTC
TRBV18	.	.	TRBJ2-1	CASSPTAGFEQFF	TGTGCCAGCTCACCAACCGCGGGGTTTGAGCAGTTCTTC
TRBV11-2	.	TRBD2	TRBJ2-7	CASSRGLAGGSGEQYF	TGTGCCAGCAGCCGGGGACTAGCGGGAGGGTCTGGCGAGCAGTACTTC
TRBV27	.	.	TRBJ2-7	CATEDSISYEQYF	TGTGCCACCGAGGACAGTATCTCCTACGAGCAGTACTTC
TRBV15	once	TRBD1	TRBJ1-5	CATSPGQGFNQPQHF	TGTGCCACCAGCCCGGGACAGGGCTTCAATCAGCCCCAGCATTTT
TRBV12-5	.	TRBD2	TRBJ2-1	CASGFGSGGLGRGQFF	TGTGCTAGTGGTTTTGGAAGCGGGGGCCTAGGGCGGGGGCAGTTCTTC
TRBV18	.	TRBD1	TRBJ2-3	CASSRTGQEDTQYF	TGTGCCAGCTCGAGGACAGGCCAGGAAGATACGCAGTATTTT
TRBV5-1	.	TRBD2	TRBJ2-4	CASGSGTSGGNIQYF	TGCGCCAGCGGATCCGGGACTAGCGGGGGAAACATTCAGTACTTC
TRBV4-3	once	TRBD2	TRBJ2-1	CASSQDWGAGGVANEQFF	TGCGCCAGCAGCCAAGATTGGGGGGCGGGAGGGGTGGCGAATGAGCAGTTCTTC
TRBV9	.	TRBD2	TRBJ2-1	CASSVGGRGYNEQFF	TGTGCCAGCAGCGTAGGCGGGAGGGGCTACAATGAGCAGTTCTTC
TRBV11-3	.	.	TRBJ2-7	CASSLVGGEQYF	TGTGCCAGCAGCTTAGTAGGGGGCGAGCAGTACTTC
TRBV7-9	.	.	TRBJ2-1	CASSLQGNSFNEQFF	TGTGCCAGCAGCTTACAGGGGAACTCTTTCAATGAGCAGTTCTTC
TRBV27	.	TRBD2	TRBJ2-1	CASTRLAGGNNEQFF	TGTGCCAGTACTAGACTAGCGGGAGGCAACAATGAGCAGTTCTTC
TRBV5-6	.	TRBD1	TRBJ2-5	CASSLMDRGQTQYF	TGTGCCAGCAGCTTGATGGACAGGGGGCAGACCCAGTACTTC
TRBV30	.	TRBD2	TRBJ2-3	CAWSVRRGVTDTQYF	TGTGCCTGGAGTGTGCGGCGGGGGGTCACAGATACGCAGTATTTT
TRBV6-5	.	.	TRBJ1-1	CASSEGGTEAFF	TGTGCCAGCAGTGAAGGGGGCACTGAAGCTTTCTTT
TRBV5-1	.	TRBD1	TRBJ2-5	CASSPTGPSQETQYF	TGCGCCAGCAGCCCGACAGGGCCTTCCCAAGAGACCCAGTACTTC
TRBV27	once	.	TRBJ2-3	CASSFLGLGSTDTQYF	TGTGCCAGCAGTTTTTTAGGCCTCGGGAGCACAGATACGCAGTATTTT
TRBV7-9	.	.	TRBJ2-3	CASGAADTQYF	TGTGCCTCAGGGGCAGCAGATACGCAGTATTTT
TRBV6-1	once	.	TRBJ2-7	CASSLYEQYF	TGTGCCAGCAGTCTGTACGAGCAGTACTTC
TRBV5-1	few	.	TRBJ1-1	CASSLGVAGNTEAFF	TGCGCCAGCAGCTTGGGGGTAGCGGGGAACACTGAAGCTTTCTTT
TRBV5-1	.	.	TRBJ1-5	CASSLERTPRSNQPQHF	TGCGCCAGCAGCTTGGAGAGGACACCTCGGAGCAATCAGCCCCAGCATTTT
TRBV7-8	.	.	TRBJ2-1	CASSLQSGSHEQFF	TGTGCCAGCAGCTTACAATCAGGAAGCCATGAGCAGTTCTTC
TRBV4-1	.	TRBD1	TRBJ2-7	CASSQVGQGYEQYF	TGCGCCAGCAGCCAAGTGGGACAGGGCTACGAGCAGTACTTC
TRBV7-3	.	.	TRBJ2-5	CASSSAGGRETQYF	TGTGCCAGCAGTTCGGCAGGGGGGCGGGAGACCCAGTACTTC
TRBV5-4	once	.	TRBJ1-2	CASSFDSNYGYTF	TGTGCCAGCAGCTTCGACAGTAACTATGGCTACACCTTC
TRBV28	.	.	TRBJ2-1	CASSFYGGRNEQFF	TGTGCCAGCAGTTTTTACGGGGGTAGGAATGAGCAGTTCTTC
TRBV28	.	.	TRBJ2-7	CASNGQRSSYEQYF	TGTGCCAGCAATGGCCAGCGGAGCTCCTACGAGCAGTACTTC
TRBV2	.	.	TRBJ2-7	CASSSGARGEQYF	TGTGCCAGCAGTTCGGGAGCACGAGGCGAGCAGTACTTC
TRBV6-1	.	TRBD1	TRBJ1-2	CASSFVRDRQGYTF	TGTGCCAGCAGTTTTGTCCGGGACAGGCAAGGCTACACCTTC
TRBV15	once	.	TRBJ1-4	CATSWSDINEKLFF	TGTGCCACCAGCTGGTCAGACATTAATGAAAAACTGTTTTTT
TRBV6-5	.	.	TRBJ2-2	CASSYSWGGGRELFF	TGTGCCAGCAGTTACTCCTGGGGCGGGGGCCGGGAGCTGTTTTTT
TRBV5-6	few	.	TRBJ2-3	CASSPSSGADTQYF	TGTGCCAGCAGCCCTTCATCGGGAGCTGATACGCAGTATTTT
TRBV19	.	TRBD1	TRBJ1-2	CASSIDGQGLYGYTF	TGTGCCAGTAGTATAGATGGACAGGGGCTCTATGGCTACACCTTC
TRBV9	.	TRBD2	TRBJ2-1	CASSVVPVAGGPYNEQFF	TGTGCCAGCAGCGTAGTCCCCGTTGCGGGAGGGCCTTACAATGAGCAGTTCTTC
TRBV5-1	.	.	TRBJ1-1	CASSRATDTEAFF	TGCGCCAGTTCCAGGGCTACGGACACTGAAGCTTTCTTT
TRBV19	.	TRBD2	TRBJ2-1	CASSTLLAGGPYNEQFF	TGTGCCAGTAGTACCTTACTAGCGGGAGGGCCGTACAATGAGCAGTTCTTC
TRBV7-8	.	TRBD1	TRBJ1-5	CASSLGQGTNQPQHF	TGTGCCAGCAGCTTAGGACAGGGGACTAATCAGCCCCAGCATTTT
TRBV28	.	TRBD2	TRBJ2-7	CASLSGSQYEQYF	TGTGCCAGCCTTAGCGGGAGTCAGTACGAGCAGTACTTC
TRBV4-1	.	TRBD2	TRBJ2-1	CASSHRVAGGQENEQFF	TGCGCCAGCAGCCACCGCGTAGCGGGAGGGCAGGAGAATGAGCAGTTCTTC
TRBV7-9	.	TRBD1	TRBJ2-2	CASSQGGYSANTGELFF	TGTGCCAGCAGCCAAGGGGGCTATTCGGCGAACACCGGGGAGCTGTTTTTT
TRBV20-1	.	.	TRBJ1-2	CSASETGYTF	TGCAGTGCCTCGGAGACGGGCTACACCTTC
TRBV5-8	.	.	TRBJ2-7	CASSPMSGQGYEQYF	TGTGCCAGCAGCCCGATGTCGGGGCAGGGGTACGAGCAGTACTTC
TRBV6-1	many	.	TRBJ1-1	CASSVGRRQAEAFF	TGTGCCAGCAGTGTAGGGAGGCGTCAGGCTGAAGCTTTCTTT
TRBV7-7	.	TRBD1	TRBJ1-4	CASSLAGTGQKLFF	TGTGCTAGCAGCTTAGCGGGGACAGGGCAAAAACTGTTTTTT
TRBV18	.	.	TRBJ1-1	CASSPTYRVSTEAFF	TGTGCCAGCTCACCTACTTACAGGGTGAGCACTGAAGCTTTCTTT
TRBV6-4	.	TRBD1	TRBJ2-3	CASSESGQGSDTQYF	TGTGCCAGCAGTGAGTCGGGACAGGGGTCAGATACGCAGTATTTT
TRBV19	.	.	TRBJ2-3	CASSAQGVPTDTQYF	TGTGCCAGTAGTGCACAAGGGGTACCCACAGATACGCAGTATTTT
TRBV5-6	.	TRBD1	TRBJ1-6	CASSPRDRGRSPLHF	TGTGCCAGCAGCCCCCGGGACAGGGGTAGGTCACCCCTCCACTTT
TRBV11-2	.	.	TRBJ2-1	CASSLGSRSSYNEQFF	TGTGCCAGCAGCTTAGGCTCCCGGAGCTCCTACAATGAGCAGTTCTTC
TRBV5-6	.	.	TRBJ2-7	CASSFGDMAYEQYF	TGTGCCAGCAGCTTCGGTGATATGGCCTACGAGCAGTACTTC
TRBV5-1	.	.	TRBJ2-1	CASSGGASSVSYNEQFF	TGCGCCAGCAGCGGCGGGGCCAGTTCAGTCTCCTACAATGAGCAGTTCTTC